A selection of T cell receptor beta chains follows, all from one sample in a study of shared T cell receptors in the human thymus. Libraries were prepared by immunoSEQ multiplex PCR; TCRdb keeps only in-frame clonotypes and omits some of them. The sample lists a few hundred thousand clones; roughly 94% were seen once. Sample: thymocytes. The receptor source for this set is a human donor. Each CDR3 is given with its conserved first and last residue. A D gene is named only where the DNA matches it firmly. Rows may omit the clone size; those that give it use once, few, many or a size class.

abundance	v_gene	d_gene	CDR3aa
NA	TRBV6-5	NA	CASSSYSGTYEQYF
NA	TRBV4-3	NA	CASSQYSLPGTEAFF
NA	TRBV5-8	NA	CASSPNRVRYEQYF
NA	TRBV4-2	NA	CASSQDIGGGALNTEAFF
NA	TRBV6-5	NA	CASREEGAPSYEQYF
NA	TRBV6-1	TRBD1	CASSEEGQGPGEQYF
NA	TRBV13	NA	CASSLGRAPYEQYF
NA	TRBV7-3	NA	CASSLTSQAPYNEQFF
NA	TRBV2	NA	CASSEGRNPLGNYGYTF
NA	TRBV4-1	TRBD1	CASSQRTGGTYEQYF
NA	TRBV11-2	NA	CASSLRQGTLWPNYGYTF
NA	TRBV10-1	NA	CASSELQGTDTQYF
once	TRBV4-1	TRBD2	CASSQRTSGRVSSYNEQFF
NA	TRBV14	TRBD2	CASSQLREDSYEQYF
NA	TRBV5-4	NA	CASSPVGDKGEKLFF
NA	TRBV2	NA	CASSEPDDEQFF
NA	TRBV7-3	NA	CASSLGTGELFF
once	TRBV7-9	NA	CASSSRLPDTQYF
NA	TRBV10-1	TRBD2	CASSGSSLLAGGLEQYF
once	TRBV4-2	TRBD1	CASSQEHRGSIYNEQFF
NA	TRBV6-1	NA	CASRGSNQPQHF
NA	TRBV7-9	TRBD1	CASSSSDRVGKTQYF
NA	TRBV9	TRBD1	CASSPTPDRGNIQYF
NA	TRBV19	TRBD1	CASSIRDRGYQETQYF
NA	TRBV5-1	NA	CASSLAGGRPDTDTQYF
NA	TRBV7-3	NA	CASRYVGGRGTQYF